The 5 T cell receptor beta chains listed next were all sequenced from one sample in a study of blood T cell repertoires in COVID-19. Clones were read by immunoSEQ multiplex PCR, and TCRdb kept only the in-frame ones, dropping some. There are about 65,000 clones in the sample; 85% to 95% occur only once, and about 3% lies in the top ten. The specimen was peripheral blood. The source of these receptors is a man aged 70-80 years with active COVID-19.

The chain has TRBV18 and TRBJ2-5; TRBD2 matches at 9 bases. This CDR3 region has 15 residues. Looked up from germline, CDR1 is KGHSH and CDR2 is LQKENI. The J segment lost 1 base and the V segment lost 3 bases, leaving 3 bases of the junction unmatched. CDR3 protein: CASSPPGLAQETQYF. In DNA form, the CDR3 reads TGTGCCAGCTCACCCCCGGGACTAGCCCAAGAGACCCAGTACTTC. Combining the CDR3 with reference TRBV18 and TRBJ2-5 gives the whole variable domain NAGVMQNPRHLVRRRGQEARLRCSPMKGHSHVYWYRQLPEEGLKFMVYLQKENIIDESGMPKERFSAEFPKEGPSILRIQQVVRGDSAAYFCASSPPGLAQETQYFGPGTRLLVL.

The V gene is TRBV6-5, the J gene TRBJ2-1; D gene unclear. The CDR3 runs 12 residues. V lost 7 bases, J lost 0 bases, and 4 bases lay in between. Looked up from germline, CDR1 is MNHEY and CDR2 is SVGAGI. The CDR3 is CASTVSYNEQFF. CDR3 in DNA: TGTGCCAGCACCGTCTCCTACAATGAGCAGTTCTTC.

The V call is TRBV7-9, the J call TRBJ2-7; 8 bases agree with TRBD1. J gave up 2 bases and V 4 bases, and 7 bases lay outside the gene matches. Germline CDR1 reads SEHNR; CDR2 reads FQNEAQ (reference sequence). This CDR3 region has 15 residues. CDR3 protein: CASSSSGTGPYEQYF. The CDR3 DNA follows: TGTGCCAGCAGCTCCTCCGGGACAGGTCCCTACGAGCAGTACTTC.

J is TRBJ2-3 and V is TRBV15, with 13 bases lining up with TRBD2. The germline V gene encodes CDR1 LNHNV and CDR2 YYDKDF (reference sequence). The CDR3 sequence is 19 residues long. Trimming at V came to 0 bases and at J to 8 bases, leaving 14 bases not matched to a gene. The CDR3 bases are TGTGCCACCAGCAGAGATGGGGGACTAGCGGGGAAAAATTCGGGTACGCAGTATTTT. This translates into CATSRDGGLAGKNSGTQYF.

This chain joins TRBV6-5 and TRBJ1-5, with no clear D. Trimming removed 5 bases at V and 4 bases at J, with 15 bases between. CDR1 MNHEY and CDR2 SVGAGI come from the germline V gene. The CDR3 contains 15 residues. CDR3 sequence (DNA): TGTGCCAGCAGTCGCACCGGGAATCCAAATCAGCCCCAGCATTTT. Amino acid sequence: CASSRTGNPNQPQHF.